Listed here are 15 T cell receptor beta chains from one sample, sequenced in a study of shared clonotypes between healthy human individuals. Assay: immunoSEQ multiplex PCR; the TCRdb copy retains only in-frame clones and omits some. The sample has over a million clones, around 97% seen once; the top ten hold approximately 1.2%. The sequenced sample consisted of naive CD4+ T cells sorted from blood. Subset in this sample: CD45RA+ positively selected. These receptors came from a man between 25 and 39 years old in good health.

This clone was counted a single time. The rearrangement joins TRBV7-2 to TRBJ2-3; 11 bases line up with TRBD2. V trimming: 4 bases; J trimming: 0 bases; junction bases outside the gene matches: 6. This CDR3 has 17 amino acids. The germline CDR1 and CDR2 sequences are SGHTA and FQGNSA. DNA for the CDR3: TGTGCCAGCAGCTACCCCCGACTAGCGGGGAGCACAGATACGCAGTATTTT. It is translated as CASSYPRLAGSTDTQYF. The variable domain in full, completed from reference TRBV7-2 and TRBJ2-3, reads GAGVSQSPSNKVTEKGKDVELRCDPISGHTALYWYRQSLGQGLEFLIYFQGNSAPDKSGLPSDRFSAERTGGSVSTLTIQRTQQEDSAVYLCASSYPRLAGSTDTQYFGPGTRLTVL.

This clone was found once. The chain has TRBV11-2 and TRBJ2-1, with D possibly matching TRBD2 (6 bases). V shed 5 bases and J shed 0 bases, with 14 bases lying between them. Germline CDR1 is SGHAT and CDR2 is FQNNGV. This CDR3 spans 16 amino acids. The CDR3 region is CASSPGDLISYNEQFF. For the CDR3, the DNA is TGTGCCAGCAGCCCTGGGGACTTGATCTCCTACAATGAGCAGTTCTTC.

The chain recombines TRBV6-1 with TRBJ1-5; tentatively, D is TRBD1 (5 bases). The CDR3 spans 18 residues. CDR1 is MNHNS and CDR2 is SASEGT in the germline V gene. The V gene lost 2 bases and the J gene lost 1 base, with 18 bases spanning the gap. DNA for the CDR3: TGTGCCAGCAGTGAATGGGGGGTGACTTTCGTAAGCAATCAGCCCCAGCATTTT. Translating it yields CASSEWGVTFVSNQPQHF.

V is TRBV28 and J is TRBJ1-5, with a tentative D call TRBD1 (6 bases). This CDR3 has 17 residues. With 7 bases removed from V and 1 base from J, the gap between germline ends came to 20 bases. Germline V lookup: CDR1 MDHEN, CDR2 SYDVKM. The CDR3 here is CASTERGLRISNQPQHF. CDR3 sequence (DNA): TGTGCCAGCACTGAGCGGGGGCTGAGAATAAGCAATCAGCCCCAGCATTTT.

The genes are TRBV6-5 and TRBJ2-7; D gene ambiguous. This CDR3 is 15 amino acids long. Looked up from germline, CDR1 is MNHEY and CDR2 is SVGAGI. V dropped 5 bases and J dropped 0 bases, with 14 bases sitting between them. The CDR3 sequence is CASSLRALSSYEQYF. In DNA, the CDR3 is TGTGCCAGCAGTCTCAGAGCCTTGAGCTCCTACGAGCAGTACTTC.

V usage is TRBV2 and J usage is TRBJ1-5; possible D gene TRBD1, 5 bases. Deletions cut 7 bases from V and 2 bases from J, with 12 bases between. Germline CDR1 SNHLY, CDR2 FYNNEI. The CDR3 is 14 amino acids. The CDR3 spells CASMLGEGNQPQHF. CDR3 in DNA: TGTGCCAGCATGCTGGGGGAAGGCAATCAGCCCCAGCATTTT.

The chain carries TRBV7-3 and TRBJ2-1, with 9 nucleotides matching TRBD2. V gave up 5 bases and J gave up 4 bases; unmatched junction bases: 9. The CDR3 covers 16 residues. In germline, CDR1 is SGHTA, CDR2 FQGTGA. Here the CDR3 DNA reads TGTGCCAGCAGCCCGTTAGCGGGAGCAACTTACAATGAGCAGTTCTTC. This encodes CASSPLAGATYNEQFF.

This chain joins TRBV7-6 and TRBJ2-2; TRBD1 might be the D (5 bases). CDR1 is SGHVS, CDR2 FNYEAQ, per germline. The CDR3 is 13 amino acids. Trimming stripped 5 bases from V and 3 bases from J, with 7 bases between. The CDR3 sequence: CASSIRDTGELFF. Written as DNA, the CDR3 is TGTGCCAGCAGCATCAGGGACACCGGGGAGCTGTTTTTT.

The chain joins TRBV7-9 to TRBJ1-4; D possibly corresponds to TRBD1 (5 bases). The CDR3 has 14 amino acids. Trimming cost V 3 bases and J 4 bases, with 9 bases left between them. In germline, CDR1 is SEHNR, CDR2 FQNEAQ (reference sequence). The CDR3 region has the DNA TGTGCCAGCAGCTTCGGGGGTGGTAATGAAAAACTGTTTTTT. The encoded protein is CASSFGGGNEKLFF.

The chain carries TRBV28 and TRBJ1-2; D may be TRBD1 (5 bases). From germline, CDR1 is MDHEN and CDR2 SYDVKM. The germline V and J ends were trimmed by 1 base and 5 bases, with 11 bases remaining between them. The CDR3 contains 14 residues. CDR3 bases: TGTGCCAGCAGTTTATCCGGGGGTGGGTATGGCTACACCTTC. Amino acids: CASSLSGGGYGYTF.

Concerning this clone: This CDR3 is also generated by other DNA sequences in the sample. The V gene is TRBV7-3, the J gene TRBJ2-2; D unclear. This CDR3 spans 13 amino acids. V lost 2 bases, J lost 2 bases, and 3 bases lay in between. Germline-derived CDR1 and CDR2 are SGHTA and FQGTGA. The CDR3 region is CASSLPNTGELFF. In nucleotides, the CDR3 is TGTGCCAGCAGCTTACCTAACACCGGGGAGCTGTTTTTT.

In nucleotides, the CDR3 is TGTGCCAGCAGCTTAGACCTAGCCGGTCAGCCCCAGCATTTT. Translated: CASSLDLAGQPQHF. J is TRBJ1-5 and V is TRBV7-2; D unclear. CDR3 length: 14 residues. The germline CDR1 and CDR2 sequences are SGHTA and FQGNSA. Trimming pared 1 base from V and 6 bases from J, leaving 10 bases between.

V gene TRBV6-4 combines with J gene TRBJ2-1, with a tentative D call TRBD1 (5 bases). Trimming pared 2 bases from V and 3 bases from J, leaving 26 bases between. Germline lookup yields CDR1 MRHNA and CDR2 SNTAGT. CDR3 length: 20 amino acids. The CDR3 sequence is CASSDGVSRGSEKNYNEQFF. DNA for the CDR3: TGTGCCAGCAGTGACGGGGTAAGTAGGGGCTCCGAAAAGAACTACAATGAGCAGTTCTTC.

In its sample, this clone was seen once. CDR3 sequence reads: CASSPPGRGPQVNTEAFF. CDR3 bases: TGTGCCAGCTCACCACCGGGGAGGGGGCCCCAAGTGAACACTGAAGCTTTCTTT. This chain uses TRBV18 with TRBJ1-1; 7 bases are a match to TRBD1. Unmatched junction bases numbered 10, after V lost 0 bases and J lost 0 bases. Looked up from germline, CDR1 is KGHSH and CDR2 is LQKENI. The CDR3 consists of 18 residues.

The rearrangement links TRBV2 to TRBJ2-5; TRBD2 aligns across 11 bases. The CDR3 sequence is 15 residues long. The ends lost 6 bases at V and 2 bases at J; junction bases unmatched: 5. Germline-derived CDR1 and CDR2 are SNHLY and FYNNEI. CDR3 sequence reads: CASSRGLAEQETQYF. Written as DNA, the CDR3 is TGTGCCAGCAGCCGGGGACTAGCGGAACAAGAGACCCAGTACTTC. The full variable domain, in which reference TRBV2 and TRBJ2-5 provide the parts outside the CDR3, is EPEVTQTPSHQVTQMGQEVILRCVPISNHLYFYWYRQILGQKVEFLVSFYNNEISEKSEIFDDQFSVERPDGSNFTLKIRSTKLEDSAMYFCASSRGLAEQETQYFGPGTRLLVL.